A single sample is the source of the 27 T cell receptor beta chains below, sequenced in a study of technical replicates of blood from several donors. Some clones are missing from TCRdb's copy, which holds only in-frame ones; the method was immunoSEQ multiplex PCR. This repertoire shows approximately 100,000 clones, roughly 95% found once; its top ten account for approximately 0.2%. The sequenced sample consisted of T cells isolated from PBMCs. These receptors originate from a human donor in good health.

The chain's CDR3 is CASSTGTGDEQFF. The DNA for the CDR3 is TGTGCCAGCAGCACCGGGACAGGGGATGAGCAGTTCTTC. The V and J genes are TRBV6-5 and TRBJ2-1; 10 bases map to TRBD1. Germline V gene sequence: CDR1 MNHEY, CDR2 SVGAGI. Trimming at V came to 6 bases and at J to 8 bases, leaving 4 bases not matched to a gene. The CDR3 has 13 residues.

The CDR3 is CSGTGQNTEAFF. The DNA for the CDR3 is TGCAGCGGTACCGGACAGAACACTGAAGCTTTCTTT. The rearrangement uses TRBV29-1 and TRBJ1-1; D possibly corresponds to TRBD1 (5 bases). The germline gives CDR1 SQVTM, CDR2 ANQGSEA. CDR3 length equals 12 residues. Trimming took 7 bases from V and 1 from J, leaving 10 bases between them.

The V and J genes are TRBV7-9 and TRBJ1-6; D is unclear. The CDR3 is 12 residues long. Germline V gene data show CDR1 as SEHNR and CDR2 as FQNEAQ (reference sequence). V dropped 2 bases and J dropped 10 bases, with 6 bases sitting between them. CDR3 protein: CASSLNRSPLHF. Here the CDR3 DNA reads TGTGCCAGCAGCTTAAACAGATCACCCCTCCACTTT.

The rearrangement links TRBV10-1 to TRBJ2-2, with 8 bases aligning to TRBD2. This CDR3 has 15 residues. The V and J ends lost 6 bases and 6 bases, in that order; junction bases with no gene match: 9. Germline CDR1 is WNHNN and CDR2 is SYGVQD (reference sequence). The CDR3 nucleotides are TGCGCCAGCAGCTCCGGGACTAGAAGTTCCGGGGAGCTGTTTTTT. Protein product: CASSSGTRSSGELFF.

This chain joins TRBV4-1 and TRBJ2-6; tentative D call: TRBD2 (6 bases). Germline V gene data show CDR1 as MGHRA and CDR2 as YSYEKL. The CDR3 runs 16 residues. Between the trimmed V and J ends, which lost 4 bases and 1 base, there was a span of 11 bases. CDR3 protein: CASSLEGFSGANVLTF. The DNA of the CDR3 is TGCGCCAGCAGCCTGGAGGGGTTTTCTGGGGCCAACGTCCTGACTTTC.

The chain combines TRBV27 with TRBJ2-1, with 14 nucleotides matching TRBD2. The junction had 7 bases not matched to a gene; V was cut back by 2 bases and J by 7 bases. The CDR3 covers 17 residues. Germline CDR1 is MNHEY and CDR2 is SMNVEV (reference sequence). The CDR3 loop is CASSLQPGLAGVNEQFF. CDR3 DNA: TGTGCCAGCAGTTTACAACCGGGACTAGCGGGAGTTAATGAGCAGTTCTTC.

The gene calls are TRBV4-1 and TRBJ1-5, with TRBD1 as a possible D gene (6 bases). Germline V CDR1 and CDR2: MGHRA, YSYEKL. The CDR3 has 14 amino acids. Deletions cut 0 bases from V and 5 bases from J, with 8 bases between. CDR3 sequence (DNA): TGCGCCAGCAGCCAAGAGCCAGGGGATCAGCCCCAGCATTTT. Protein product: CASSQEPGDQPQHF.

The CDR3 here is CASSQQGANNQPQHF. CDR3 in DNA: TGCGCCAGCAGCCAACAGGGGGCTAACAATCAGCCCCAGCATTTT. The chain combines TRBV4-1 with TRBJ1-5, with 8 bases fitting TRBD1. Germline-derived CDR1 and CDR2 are MGHRA and YSYEKL. V was clipped by 2 bases and J by 3 bases; unmatched bases: 3. This CDR3 comprises 15 residues.

The chain's CDR3 is CASSGQGQDTEAFF. The CDR3 DNA reads TGTGCCAGCAGCGGACAGGGGCAGGACACTGAAGCTTTCTTT. The chain is built from TRBV9 and TRBJ1-1; TRBD1 aligns across 8 bases. Per the germline V gene, CDR1 is SGDLS and CDR2 is YYNGEE. V lost 3 bases, J lost 3 bases, and 4 bases stayed unmatched. The CDR3 length is 14 residues.

The CDR3 DNA sequence: TGTGCCAGCAGCTCCTATCAGGGATATACTGAAGCTTTCTTT. Its translation is CASSSYQGYTEAFF. The chain has TRBV7-2 and TRBJ1-1; tentatively, D is TRBD1 (5 bases). Germline-derived CDR1 and CDR2 are SGHTA and FQGNSA. The CDR3 length is 14 residues. Trimming took 4 bases from V and 5 from J, leaving 14 bases between them.

The chain couples TRBV4-1 to TRBJ2-1, with TRBD2 matching over 7 bases. Germline V CDR1 and CDR2: MGHRA, YSYEKL. V was clipped by 1 base and J by 10 bases; unmatched bases: 13. There are 16 residues in the CDR3. For the CDR3, the DNA is TGCGCCAGCAGCCAAGGCACCGGGACTAAAGGACTCGAGCAGTTCTTC. This encodes CASSQGTGTKGLEQFF.

The J gene is TRBJ1-2, the V gene TRBV2; 9 positions agree with TRBD1. In germline, CDR1 is SNHLY, CDR2 FYNNEI. The CDR3 length is 15 residues. V gave up 6 bases and J gave up 7 bases; unmatched junction bases: 12. In DNA, the CDR3 is TGTGCCAGCAGCCCCCGGGACAGGGTATTTGTTGGCTACACCTTC. Translated, it gives CASSPRDRVFVGYTF.

The chain uses TRBV2 and TRBJ1-4, with D possibly TRBD1 on 6 matching bases. The CDR3 consists of 13 residues. CDR1 SNHLY and CDR2 FYNNEI come from the germline V gene. Trimming left V 1 base short and J 7 bases short, with 7 bases between. The CDR3 reads CASSEEDSEKLFF. CDR3 nucleotides: TGTGCCAGCAGTGAAGAGGACAGTGAAAAACTGTTTTTT.

The J gene is TRBJ2-3, the V gene TRBV19; 9 bases align to TRBD2. The V gene's germline CDR1 is LNHDA and CDR2 SQIVND (reference sequence). With V trimmed by 1 base and J by 4 bases, 9 bases remained unmatched. There are 17 residues in the CDR3. CDR3 protein: CASSIVSSGILADTQYF. In nucleotides, the CDR3 is TGTGCCAGTAGTATAGTATCTAGCGGGATACTAGCAGATACGCAGTATTTT.

The chain combines TRBV11-2 with TRBJ2-5; 9 bases align to TRBD1. V was clipped by 2 bases and J by 4 bases; unmatched bases: 5. The CDR3 totals 15 residues. The germline V gene has CDR1 SGHAT and CDR2 FQNNGV. The CDR3 is CASSLNRGRLETQYF. The CDR3 DNA follows: TGTGCCAGCAGCTTAAACAGGGGGCGCCTAGAGACCCAGTACTTC.

V and J are TRBV10-2 and TRBJ1-2; the match to TRBD1 covers 8 bases. Trimming removed 8 bases from V and 0 bases from J; junction bases left unmatched: 11. Germline CDR1 reads WSHSY; CDR2 reads SAAADI. The CDR3 sequence is 16 residues long. CDR3 residues: CASGGQGASPNYGYTF. The CDR3, as DNA: TGCGCCAGCGGCGGACAGGGTGCGTCCCCTAACTATGGCTACACCTTC.

The genes are TRBV11-3 and TRBJ2-4, with a tentative D call TRBD2 (6 bases). There are 11 residues in the CDR3. Germline CDR1 is SGHNT and CDR2 is YENEEA. Trimming cost V 5 bases and J 8 bases, with 7 bases left between them. The CDR3 here is CASSGGDIQYF. CDR3 DNA sequence: TGTGCCAGCAGCGGCGGGGACATTCAGTACTTC.

The chain carries TRBV5-8 and TRBJ1-2; TRBD1 is a possible D gene (5 bases). Trimming took 3 bases from V and 7 from J, leaving 19 bases between them. CDR1 SGHTS and CDR2 YDEGEE come from the germline V gene. The CDR3 extends over 15 amino acids. DNA of the CDR3: TGTGCCAGCAGCTGGGGTAGGGGCCGAGAGGTTGGCTACACCTTC. It translates to CASSWGRGREVGYTF.

The V call is TRBV2, the J call TRBJ2-1; TRBD1 matches at 8 bases. The germline gives CDR1 SNHLY, CDR2 FYNNEI. The CDR3 covers 17 residues. V was pared by 4 bases and J by 0 bases, with 8 bases of the junction left unmatched. The CDR3, as DNA: TGTGCCAGCAGTGCAGGGAGGACAGGGAGCTCCTACAATGAGCAGTTCTTC. This sequence encodes CASSAGRTGSSYNEQFF.

The chain joins TRBV7-3 to TRBJ2-1, with TRBD1 matching 10 bases. The CDR3 runs 18 residues. CDR1 SGHTA and CDR2 FQGTGA come from the germline V gene. Germline trimming cut 1 base from V and 5 bases from J; bases unmatched to any gene: 11. CDR3 in amino acids: CASSLISGAGTGDNEQFF. The CDR3, as DNA: TGTGCCAGCAGCTTAATTAGTGGGGCCGGGACAGGGGACAATGAGCAGTTCTTC.

The rearrangement links TRBV19 to TRBJ2-6; 7 nucleotides align to TRBD1. With 1 base clipped from V and 2 bases from J, the junction kept 5 bases outside the gene matches. The CDR3 is made up of 17 amino acids. Germline-derived CDR1 and CDR2 are LNHDA and SQIVND (reference sequence). The CDR3 sequence: CASSIVDRDPGANVLTF. CDR3 sequence (DNA): TGTGCCAGTAGTATAGTAGACAGGGATCCTGGGGCCAACGTCCTGACTTTC. The full variable domain, its missing parts supplied by reference TRBV19 and TRBJ2-6, is DGGITQSPKYLFRKEGQNVTLSCEQNLNHDAMYWYRQDPGQGLRLIYYSQIVNDFQKGDIAEGYSVSREKKESFPLTVTSAQKNPTAFYLCASSIVDRDPGANVLTFGAGSRLTVL.

The CDR3 DNA sequence: TGCGCCAGCAGCCCCACGGGAGCGGGAGGCTACGAGCAGTACTTC. Its protein is CASSPTGAGGYEQYF. The J gene is TRBJ2-7, the V gene TRBV5-1; 9 nucleotides align to TRBD2. V gave up 4 bases and J gave up 3 bases; unmatched junction bases: 8. Germline CDR1 is SGHRS and CDR2 is YFSETQ. This CDR3 has 15 residues.

This clone was found once. The chain has TRBV2 and TRBJ1-6; no definite D call. V was shortened by 7 bases and J by 9 bases, with 7 bases between the two germline ends. This CDR3 spans 11 amino acids. Looked up from germline, CDR1 is SNHLY and CDR2 is FYNNEI. The CDR3 sequence: CASKSVSPLHF. The CDR3 DNA follows: TGTGCCAGCAAATCGGTTTCACCCCTCCACTTT.

The V gene is TRBV27, the J gene TRBJ2-7; 8 bases align to TRBD1. Germline V gene lookup returns CDR1 MNHEY and CDR2 SMNVEV (reference sequence). After removal of 0 bases from V and 2 bases from J, the junction contained 3 bases not matched to a gene. The CDR3 runs 15 residues. This CDR3 reads CASSLSGTGAYEQYF. CDR3 sequence (DNA): TGTGCCAGCAGTTTATCTGGGACAGGAGCCTACGAGCAGTACTTC.

The chain links TRBV18 to TRBJ1-1; a weak D match, TRBD1 (6 bases). The CDR3 runs 13 residues. V lost 5 bases and J lost 7, with 14 bases in between. In germline, CDR1 is KGHSH, CDR2 LQKENI. The CDR3, as DNA: TGTGCCAGCTCAGCAAACGGACAGCTTGAAGCTTTCTTT. It yields the protein CASSANGQLEAFF.

This clone appeared once. This CDR3 reads CASSVGWGVYEKLFF. The CDR3, as DNA: TGTGCCAGCAGCGTAGGTTGGGGGGTTTATGAAAAACTGTTTTTT. The chain carries TRBV9 and TRBJ1-4, with D perhaps TRBD1 (5 bases). Germline CDR1 SGDLS, CDR2 YYNGEE. The CDR3 length is 15 residues. Trimming removed 0 bases at V and 6 bases at J, with 12 bases between.

The J gene is TRBJ2-1, the V gene TRBV12-5; TRBD2 matches 8 bases. This CDR3 spans 14 amino acids. The V gene end was trimmed by 1 base and the J gene end by 10 bases; junction bases not matched to a gene: 6. Looked up from germline, CDR1 is LGHNT and CDR2 is FRNRAP. DNA for the CDR3: TGTGCTAGTGGTTTGGGGGACCCTAGCGGGGAGCAGTTCTTC. It yields the protein CASGLGDPSGEQFF.